This entry describes one T cell receptor (beta chain). This record comes from a study of shared clonotypes between healthy human individuals. Study overall: Participating donors consisted of a couple of women and a few men aged 18 to 49.

Germline CDR1 is SGHVT and CDR2 is SQSDAQ. V was shortened by 1 base and J by 6 bases, with 7 bases between the two germline ends. The CDR3 extends over 13 amino acids. Recent acute infections and vaccinations were absent in the healthy HIV-negative adult donors. Clones were read by immunoSEQ multiplex PCR, and TCRdb kept only the in-frame ones, dropping some. The sample shows 780,000 or so clones, roughly 72% of them seen only once. The specimen was memory CD4+ T cells sorted from blood. The subset here: CD45RA-negative fraction. This sequence originates from a woman in her 30s in good health. The V call is TRBV7-4, the J call TRBJ1-5; D gene uncertain. CDR3 nucleotide sequence: TGTGCCAGCAGCTTAGGGTTGAGTCAGCCCCAGCATTTT. The encoded protein is CASSLGLSQPQHF.